Here is one T cell receptor (beta chain) with its context. Its antigen is unidentified. Germline CDR1 KGHSH, CDR2 LQKENI. The CDR3 length is 15 residues. Trimming left V 3 bases short and J 1 base short, with 12 bases between. Here immunoSEQ multiplex PCR was the method, and the copy in TCRdb shows in-frame clones only, minus some. The sample yields under 250,000 clones, around 93% seen once. The data originate from a study of T cell responses to AZD1222 COVID-19 vaccine. Study results and caveats: In all cases, repertoires were sampled only after the peak T cell response. Mostly white British, mostly female donors; authors suggested clonal diversity may be underestimated. Vaccine-associated CD4 TCRs ranged over spike, dominating at 160-218 and 743-854. Nearly half of spike-specific TCRs reportedly go after variant regions that carry no mutations.

The sequenced sample was peripheral blood, obtained on day 0 of MenACWY control vaccination. The genes are TRBV18 and TRBJ1-1; D is uncertain. The TCR sequence derives from an adult in good health. This chain's CDR3 is CASSPQRAANTEAFF. The DNA for the CDR3 is TGTGCCAGCTCACCTCAACGGGCAGCGAACACTGAAGCTTTCTTT.